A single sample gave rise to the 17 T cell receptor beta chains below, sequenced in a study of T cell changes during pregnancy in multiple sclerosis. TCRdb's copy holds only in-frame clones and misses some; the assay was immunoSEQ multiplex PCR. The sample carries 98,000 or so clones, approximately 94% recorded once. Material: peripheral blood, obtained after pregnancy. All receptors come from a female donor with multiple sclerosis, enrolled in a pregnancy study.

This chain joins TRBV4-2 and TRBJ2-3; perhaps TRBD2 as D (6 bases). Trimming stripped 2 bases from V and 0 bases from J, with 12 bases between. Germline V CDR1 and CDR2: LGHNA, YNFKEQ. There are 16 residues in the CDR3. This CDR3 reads CASSQSPGLSTDTQYF. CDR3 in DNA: TGTGCCAGCAGCCAATCACCGGGACTGAGCACAGATACGCAGTATTTT.

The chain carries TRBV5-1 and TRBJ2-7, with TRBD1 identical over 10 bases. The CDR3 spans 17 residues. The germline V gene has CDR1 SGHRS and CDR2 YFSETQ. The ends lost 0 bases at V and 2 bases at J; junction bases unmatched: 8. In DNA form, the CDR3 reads TGCGCCAGCAGCTTGGACAGGGGCGGGACAGGGGCCTACGAGCAGTACTTC. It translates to CASSLDRGGTGAYEQYF.

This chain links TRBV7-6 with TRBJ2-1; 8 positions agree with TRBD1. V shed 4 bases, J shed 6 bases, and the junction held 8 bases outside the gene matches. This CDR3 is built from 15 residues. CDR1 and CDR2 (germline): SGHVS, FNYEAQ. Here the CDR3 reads CASSSGQGGSNEQFF. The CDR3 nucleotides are TGTGCCAGCAGCTCCGGACAGGGAGGCAGCAATGAGCAGTTCTTC.

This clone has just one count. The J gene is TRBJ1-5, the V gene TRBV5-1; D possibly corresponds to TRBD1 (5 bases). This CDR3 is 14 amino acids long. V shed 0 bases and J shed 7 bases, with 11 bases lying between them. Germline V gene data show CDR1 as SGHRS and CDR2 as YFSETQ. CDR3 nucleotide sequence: TGCGCCAGCAGCTTGGCCGGGGGAGGCCAGCCCCAGCATTTT. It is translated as CASSLAGGGQPQHF.

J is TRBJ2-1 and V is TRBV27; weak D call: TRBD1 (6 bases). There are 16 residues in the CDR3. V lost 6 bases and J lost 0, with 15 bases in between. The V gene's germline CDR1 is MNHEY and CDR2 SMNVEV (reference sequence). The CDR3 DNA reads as TGTGCCAGCAGGGCCAGTACAGGGAGCTCCTACAATGAGCAGTTCTTC. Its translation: CASRASTGSSYNEQFF.

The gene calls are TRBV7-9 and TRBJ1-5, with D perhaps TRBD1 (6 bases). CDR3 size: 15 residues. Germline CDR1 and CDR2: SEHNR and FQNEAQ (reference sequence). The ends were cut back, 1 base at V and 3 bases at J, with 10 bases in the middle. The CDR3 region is CASSLVGGSNQPQHF. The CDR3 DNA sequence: TGTGCCAGCAGCTTAGTTGGGGGCTCCAATCAGCCCCAGCATTTT.

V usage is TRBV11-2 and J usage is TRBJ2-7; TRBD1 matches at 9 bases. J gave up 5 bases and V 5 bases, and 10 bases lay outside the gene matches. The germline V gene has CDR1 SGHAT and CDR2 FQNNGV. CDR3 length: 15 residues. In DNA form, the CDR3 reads TGTGCCAGCAGCGACCGGGGGACAGGGATCGACGAGCAGTACTTC. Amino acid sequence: CASSDRGTGIDEQYF.

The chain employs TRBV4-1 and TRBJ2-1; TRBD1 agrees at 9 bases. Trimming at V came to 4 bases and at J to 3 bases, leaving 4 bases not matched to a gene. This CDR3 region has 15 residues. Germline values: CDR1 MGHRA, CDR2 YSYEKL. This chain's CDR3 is CASSRQGVGYNEQFF. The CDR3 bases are TGCGCCAGCAGCCGACAGGGGGTAGGCTACAATGAGCAGTTCTTC.

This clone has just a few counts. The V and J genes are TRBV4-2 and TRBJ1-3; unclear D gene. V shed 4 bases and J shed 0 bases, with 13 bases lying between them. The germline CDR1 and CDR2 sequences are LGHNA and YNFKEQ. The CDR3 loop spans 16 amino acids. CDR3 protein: CASSPLGVDSGNTIYF. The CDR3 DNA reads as TGTGCCAGCAGCCCGCTGGGCGTAGACTCTGGAAACACCATATATTTT.

CDR3 coding DNA: TGTGCCAGCAGTTCACACCTGTCCGGGACAGGGGTCGGTCCTAACTATGGCTACACCTTC. Protein: CASSSHLSGTGVGPNYGYTF. J is TRBJ1-2 and V is TRBV27; 10 nucleotides agree with TRBD1. CDR1 is MNHEY and CDR2 is SMNVEV in the germline V gene (reference sequence). J gave up 0 bases and V 4 bases, and 17 bases lay outside the gene matches. The length of the CDR3 is 20 residues.

Here the CDR3 DNA reads TGTGCCAGCAGCAACGGGGGGTATGGCTACACCTTC. It encodes CASSNGGYGYTF. The chain couples TRBV6-5 to TRBJ1-2; the D gene is possibly TRBD1 (5 bases). Germline CDR1 MNHEY, CDR2 SVGAGI. The V and J ends lost 6 bases and 5 bases respectively, with 10 bases between them. There are 12 residues in the CDR3.

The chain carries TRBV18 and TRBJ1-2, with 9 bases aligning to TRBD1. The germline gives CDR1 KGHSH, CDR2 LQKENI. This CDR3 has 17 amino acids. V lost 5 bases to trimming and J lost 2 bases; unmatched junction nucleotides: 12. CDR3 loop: CASSGITGQGANYGYTF. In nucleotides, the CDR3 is TGTGCCAGCTCAGGAATAACGGGACAGGGCGCGAACTATGGCTACACCTTC.

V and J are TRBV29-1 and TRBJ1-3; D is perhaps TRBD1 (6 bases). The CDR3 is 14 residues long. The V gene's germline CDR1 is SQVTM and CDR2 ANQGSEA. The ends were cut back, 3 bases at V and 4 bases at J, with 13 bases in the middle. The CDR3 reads CSVERAGGGNTIYF. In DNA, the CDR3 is TGCAGCGTTGAGCGGGCTGGGGGCGGAAACACCATATATTTT. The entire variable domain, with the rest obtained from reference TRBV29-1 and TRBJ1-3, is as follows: SAVISQKPSRDICQRGTSLTIQCQVDSQVTMMFWYRQQPGQSLTLIATANQGSEATYESGFVIDKFPISRPNLTFSTLTVSNMSPEDSSIYLCSVERAGGGNTIYFGEGSWLTVV.

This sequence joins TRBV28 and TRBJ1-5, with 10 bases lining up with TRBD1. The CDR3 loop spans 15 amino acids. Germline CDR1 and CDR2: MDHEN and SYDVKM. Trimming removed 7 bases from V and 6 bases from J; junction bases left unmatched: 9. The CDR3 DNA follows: TGTGCCAGCACCAATAGGGGGACAGGGGTTCAGCCCCAGCATTTT. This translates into CASTNRGTGVQPQHF. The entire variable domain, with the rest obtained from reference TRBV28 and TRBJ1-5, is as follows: DVKVTQSSRYLVKRTGEKVFLECVQDMDHENMFWYRQDPGLGLRLIYFSYDVKMKEKGDIPEGYSVSREKKERFSLILESASTNQTSMYLCASTNRGTGVQPQHFGDGTRLSIL.

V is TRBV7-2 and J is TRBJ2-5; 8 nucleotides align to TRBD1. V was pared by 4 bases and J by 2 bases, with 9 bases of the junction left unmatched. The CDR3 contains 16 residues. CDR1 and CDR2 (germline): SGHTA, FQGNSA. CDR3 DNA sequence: TGTGCCAGCAGCTCCTTCGGACAGGGCCTACAAGAGACCCAGTACTTC. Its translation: CASSSFGQGLQETQYF.

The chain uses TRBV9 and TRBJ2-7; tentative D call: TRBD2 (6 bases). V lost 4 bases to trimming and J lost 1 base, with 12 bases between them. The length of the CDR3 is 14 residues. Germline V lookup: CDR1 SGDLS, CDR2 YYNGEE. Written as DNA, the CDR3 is TGTGCCAGCAGCCCGGGGGAGTCATCCTACGAGCAGTACTTC. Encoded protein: CASSPGESSYEQYF.

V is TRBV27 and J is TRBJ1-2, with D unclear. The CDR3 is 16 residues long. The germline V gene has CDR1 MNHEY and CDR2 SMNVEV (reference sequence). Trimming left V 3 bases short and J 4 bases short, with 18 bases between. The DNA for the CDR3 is TGTGCCAGCAGTTTGGCCGGAGCCAGCACCTTCTATGGCTACACCTTC. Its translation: CASSLAGASTFYGYTF.